This T cell receptor beta chain was captured by sequencing in a study of cytomegalovirus exposure and HLA in healthy donors. Whole-study findings and limits: Specificity of a few CMV-associated chains for CMV antigens was verified in vitro. A later analysis found first-cohort TCR clusters tended to co-occur in the 90 to 150 validation repertoires.

This table comes from immunoSEQ multiplex PCR, and its TCRdb copy is limited to in-frame clones, with some not included. The sample includes 150,000 to 200,000 clones, roughly 84% of them seen just once. Donors were drawn from the approximately 120-subject validation cohort, separate from the approximately 670-subject first cohort. The table lists this clone with a few counts. Antigen unknown. Trimming took 3 bases from V and 4 from J; bases not matched to a gene: 5. The CDR3 covers 14 residues. Germline-derived CDR1 and CDR2 are KGHSH and LQKENI. This clonotype was sampled from a young man in good health and CMV-seropositive. V usage is TRBV18 and J usage is TRBJ2-5; 7 bases map to TRBD2. Sequencing was performed on PBMCs. CDR3 residues: CASSPVTGGETQYF. The CDR3 DNA sequence: TGTGCCAGCTCACCGGTTACGGGGGGAGAGACCCAGTACTTC.